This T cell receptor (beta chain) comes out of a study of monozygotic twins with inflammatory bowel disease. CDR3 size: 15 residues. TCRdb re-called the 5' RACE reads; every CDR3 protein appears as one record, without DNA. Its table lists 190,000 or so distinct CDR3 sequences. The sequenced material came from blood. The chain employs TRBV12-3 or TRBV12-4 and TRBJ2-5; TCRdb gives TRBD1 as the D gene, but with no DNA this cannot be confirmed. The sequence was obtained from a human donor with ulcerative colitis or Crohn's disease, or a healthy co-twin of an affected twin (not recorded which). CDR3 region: CASSLNWGAGETQYF.